This TCR beta chain is drawn from a study of monozygotic twins with inflammatory bowel disease. Whole-study findings and limits: It was in IBD patients that TCRbeta diversity (inverse Simpson) was lower than in healthy co-twins.

Researchers collected over 2 ml of blood per donor. TCRdb re-called the 5' RACE reads and catalogs CDR3 proteins one per entry, DNA excluded. Its listing shows approximately 330,000 distinct CDR3 sequences. CDR3 length: 15 amino acids. Of note for this clonotype: No antigen is known for it.

This TCR derives from a human donor with ulcerative colitis or Crohn's disease, or a healthy co-twin of an affected twin (not recorded which). This chain uses TRBV12-3 or TRBV12-4 with TRBJ1-2; TCRdb returns TRBD1, unconfirmable since there is no DNA. Specimen: blood. CDR3 residues: CASRADPGTVYGYTF.